What follows are 27 T cell receptor beta chains derived from one specimen sequenced in a study of beta chain features in type 1 diabetes. Study-level points and caveats: Type 1 diabetes patients showed a moderate but significant shortening of TCRB CDR3s in all four CD4+ subsets.

What these receptors recognize is not known. TCRB transcripts that were expressed got sequenced, as all of the isolated RNA had been reverse transcribed. Sequenced by immunoSEQ multiplex PCR; TCRdb stores in-frame clones only, minus some. Among hundreds of thousands of clones listed, 11% to 15% were seen once. Sequences were obtained from naive CD4+ T cells from blood. The receptor source for this set is a man younger than 35 with type 1 diabetes.

The rearrangement links TRBV6-5 to TRBJ2-4; the D is unclear. CDR1 is MNHEY, CDR2 SVGAGI, per germline. The CDR3 runs to 14 residues. Trimming took 6 bases from V and 4 from J, leaving 13 bases between them. The DNA for the CDR3 is TGTGCCAGCAGCCCGACATTAGTTAAAAACATTCAGTACTTC. It yields the protein CASSPTLVKNIQYF.

This chain joins TRBV25-1 and TRBJ2-7; TRBD1 matches 8 bases. Germline values: CDR1 MGHDK, CDR2 SYGVNS. The CDR3 totals 15 residues. The V gene end was trimmed by 5 bases and the J gene end by 3 bases; junction bases not matched to a gene: 9. The CDR3 sequence: CASSIGTGSFYEQYF. CDR3 coding DNA: TGTGCCAGCAGTATAGGGACAGGATCCTTCTACGAGCAGTACTTC.

This clone was counted only a few times. At one of its ends the junction is not consistent with the germline gene, which may arise from a read error. The chain has TRBV7-2 and TRBJ2-7, with unresolved D. The CDR3 spans 13 residues. Germline V gives CDR1 SGHTA, CDR2 FQGNSA. The CDR3 region is CASNLYNSYEQYF. In DNA form, the CDR3 reads TGTGCCAGCAACTTATATAACTCCTACGAGCAGTACTTC. The whole variable domain, filled in from reference TRBV7-2 and TRBJ2-7, reads GAGVSQSPSNKVTEKGKDVELRCDPISGHTALYWYRQSLGQGLEFLIYFQGNSAPDKSGLPSDRFSAERTGGSVSTLTIQRTQQEDSAVYLCASNLYNSYEQYFGPGTRLTVT.

V and J are TRBV10-3 and TRBJ2-3, with 8 bases fitting TRBD1. The J segment lost 0 bases and the V segment lost 4 bases, leaving 3 bases of the junction unmatched. The CDR3 totals 15 residues. Germline values: CDR1 ENHRY, CDR2 SYGVKD. The CDR3 coding sequence is TGTGCCATCAGTGCCCGGGACAGGAGCACAGATACGCAGTATTTT. This sequence encodes CAISARDRSTDTQYF.

This clone was seen only a few times. This rearrangement joins TRBV5-4 to TRBJ1-2; possible D gene TRBD1, 5 bases. The CDR3 is 14 amino acids. CDR1 is SGHNT, CDR2 YYREEE, per germline (reference sequence). V was trimmed by 4 bases and J by 6 bases, leaving 16 bases between them. CDR3 sequence: CASSPTWGGNGYTF. In DNA, the CDR3 is TGTGCCAGCAGCCCCACGTGGGGGGGGAATGGCTACACCTTC.

In its sample, this clone was seen a few times. The V and J genes are TRBV18 and TRBJ2-1; D ambiguous. The CDR3 runs 16 residues. V lost 1 base and J 8 bases, leaving 18 bases between the germline ends. From germline, CDR1 is KGHSH and CDR2 LQKENI. Here the CDR3 DNA reads TGTGCCAGCTCACCACGAGACCTGGCCGGAGTCGATGAGCAGTTCTTC. Translation: CASSPRDLAGVDEQFF.

This clone was detected only a few times. The same CDR3 arises from other DNA sequences in this sample as well. This chain connects TRBV7-2 to TRBJ2-7, with no clear D. Germline V CDR1 and CDR2: SGHTA, FQGNSA. The length of the CDR3 is 13 residues. V lost 1 base and J 4 bases, leaving 8 bases between the germline ends. The CDR3 DNA is TGTGCCAGCAGCTTAGGAAGGAGTTACGAGCAGTACTTC. Translated: CASSLGRSYEQYF.

There are a few counts of this clone. The chain carries TRBV6-5 and TRBJ2-7, with TRBD1 matching 8 bases. J gave up 0 bases and V 6 bases, and 7 bases lay outside the gene matches. Germline values: CDR1 MNHEY, CDR2 SVGAGI. The CDR3 is made up of 15 amino acids. CDR3 residues: CASRRPGQASYEQYF. CDR3 coding DNA: TGTGCCAGCAGACGCCCGGGACAGGCCTCCTACGAGCAGTACTTC.

The V gene is TRBV5-1, the J gene TRBJ2-5; TRBD1 matches at 8 bases. V shed 4 bases, J shed 0 bases, and the junction held 5 bases outside the gene matches. The CDR3 has 15 amino acids. Germline V lookup: CDR1 SGHRS, CDR2 YFSETQ. In DNA form, the CDR3 reads TGCGCCAGCAGCCCCACAGGGGGGTACCAAGAGACCCAGTACTTC. It is translated as CASSPTGGYQETQYF.

This clone has a handful of counts. This rearrangement joins TRBV30 to TRBJ2-7; possibly TRBD1 or TRBD2 for D (5 bases each). This CDR3 is built from 12 residues. Germline CDR1 is GTSNPN and CDR2 is SVGIG (reference sequence). Trimming pared 2 bases from V and 2 bases from J, leaving 7 bases between. Written as DNA, the CDR3 is TGTGCCTGGAGTCGGGACGCCTACGAGCAGTACTTC. Translated, it gives CAWSRDAYEQYF.

A note on this clone: A read error may account for a junction end that differs from germline. V gene TRBV5-4 combines with J gene TRBJ2-1; weak D call: TRBD1 (6 bases). Germline CDR1 and CDR2: SGHNT and YYREEE (reference sequence). The CDR3 spans 11 residues. CDR3 bases: TGTGCCAGCAGCTTTCAAGACAGGTGGATCTTC. Translating it yields CASSFQDRWIF. Full variable domain (outside the CDR3, taken from reference TRBV5-4 and TRBJ2-1): ETGVTQSPTHLIKTRGQQVTLRCSSQSGHNTVSWYQQALGQGPQFIFQYYREEENGRGNFPPRFSGLQFPNYSSELNVNALELDDSALYLCASSFQDRWIFGPGTRLTVL.

The rearrangement joins TRBV6-6 to TRBJ2-3, with D possibly matching TRBD2 (5 bases). CDR1 is MNHNY, CDR2 SVGAGI, per germline (reference sequence). The CDR3 is 14 amino acids. Deletions cut 6 bases from V and 6 bases from J, with 16 bases between. CDR3 loop: CASSGEAGVDTQYF. The CDR3, as DNA: TGTGCCAGCAGCGGCGAGGCCGGGGTGGATACGCAGTATTTT.

The chain couples TRBV28 to TRBJ1-1; 7 nucleotides align to TRBD1. The V segment lost 6 bases and the J segment 1 base; nucleotides outside the gene matches: 2. CDR3 length: 13 residues. The germline V gene has CDR1 MDHEN and CDR2 SYDVKM. The CDR3 DNA is TGTGCCAGCAGCCGGGACAGGAACACTGAAGCTTTCTTT. Its protein product is CASSRDRNTEAFF.

The chain carries TRBV29-1 and TRBJ2-1; TRBD2 is a possible D gene (6 bases). Germline assignment: CDR1 SQVTM and CDR2 ANQGSEA. This CDR3 is built from 13 residues. Deletions cut 3 bases from V and 2 bases from J, with 8 bases between. CDR3 sequence: CSVDSSAYNEQFF. Written as DNA, the CDR3 is TGCAGCGTTGACTCTAGCGCCTACAATGAGCAGTTCTTC.

V is TRBV28 and J is TRBJ1-4; D is unresolved. The CDR3 totals 12 residues. In germline, CDR1 is MDHEN, CDR2 SYDVKM. Trimming took off 8 bases at V and 12 bases at J, with 16 bases between the two ends. The CDR3 DNA reads as TGTGCCAGCGGAGGCTTGAATGTGGAACTGTTTTTT. Its translation: CASGGLNVELFF.

Written as DNA, the CDR3 is TGCGCCAGCAGCCCAATCGGGTTCGCTGGAAACACCATATATTTT. Translation: CASSPIGFAGNTIYF. The chain is built from TRBV5-1 and TRBJ1-3; D gene uncertain. V gave up 4 bases and J gave up 2 bases, with 13 bases separating them. The CDR3 length is 15 residues. From germline, CDR1 is SGHRS and CDR2 YFSETQ.

V is TRBV5-1 and J is TRBJ2-1; D remains unclear. The ends were cut back, 2 bases at V and 3 bases at J, with 12 bases in the middle. Germline loops: CDR1 SGHRS, CDR2 YFSETQ. CDR3 length: 15 amino acids. The CDR3 region is CASSFGATFYNEQFF. The CDR3 DNA reads as TGCGCCAGCAGCTTTGGCGCAACCTTCTACAATGAGCAGTTCTTC.

This chain connects TRBV28 to TRBJ1-2; no clear D. Between the trimmed V and J ends, which lost 7 bases and 4 bases, there was a span of 16 bases. The CDR3 extends over 14 amino acids. The germline V gene encodes CDR1 MDHEN and CDR2 SYDVKM. CDR3 region: CASTLTGIGYGYTF. In nucleotides, the CDR3 is TGTGCCAGCACCTTAACGGGGATCGGCTATGGCTACACCTTC.

This clone was seen more than once but under ten times. V is TRBV4-3 and J is TRBJ1-6; D is undetermined. CDR1 and CDR2 (germline): LGHNA, YSLEER. The CDR3 consists of 13 residues. The V end was cut by 1 base, the J end by 9 bases, with 7 bases between. CDR3 sequence (DNA): TGCGCCAGCAGCCAAGGAGGCTCTTCACCCCTCCACTTT. As protein: CASSQGGSSPLHF.

In this sample, this clone turned up a few times. CDR3 in DNA: TGTGCCAGCAGCGAAGAGGCGGCTCTCACAGATACGCAGTATTTT. Its translation is CASSEEAALTDTQYF. The genes are TRBV7-9 and TRBJ2-3; D is ambiguous. V was clipped by 5 bases and J by 2 bases, with 14 bases between them. Germline V gene sequence: CDR1 SEHNR, CDR2 FQNEAQ (reference sequence). This CDR3 has 15 amino acids.

This clone was observed a few times. V gene TRBV5-4 combines with J gene TRBJ2-7, with TRBD2 identical over 7 bases. V was clipped by 10 bases and J by 2 bases; unmatched bases: 3. The CDR3 has 11 amino acids. Germline CDR1 reads SGHNT; CDR2 reads YYREEE (reference sequence). CDR3 loop: CAVGRAYEQYF. The CDR3 DNA reads TGTGCCGTTGGGAGGGCCTACGAGCAGTACTTC.

The chain recombines TRBV7-9 with TRBJ2-1; either TRBD1 or TRBD2 may fit D (5 bases each). The V gene's germline CDR1 is SEHNR and CDR2 FQNEAQ (reference sequence). The CDR3 consists of 13 residues. Trimming removed 5 bases from V and 9 bases from J, with 14 bases in between. This CDR3 is CASSRGVEVEQFF. The CDR3 DNA reads as TGTGCCAGCAGCCGAGGGGTCGAGGTTGAGCAGTTCTTC.

In its sample, this clone was seen a few times. V usage is TRBV5-1 and J usage is TRBJ2-7; D unresolved. The CDR3 totals 11 residues. Trimming left V 5 bases short and J 2 bases short, with 5 bases between. CDR1 and CDR2 (germline): SGHRS, YFSETQ. The DNA of the CDR3 is TGCGCCAGCAGTGACGCCTACGAGCAGTACTTC. Amino acids: CASSDAYEQYF.

This chain joins TRBV5-1 and TRBJ2-4, with D perhaps TRBD1 or TRBD2 (5 bases each). CDR1 and CDR2 (germline): SGHRS, YFSETQ. The CDR3 has 16 residues. Trimming cost V 2 bases and J 0 bases, with 12 bases left between them. CDR3 region: CASSLVEGRAKNIQYF. The CDR3, as DNA: TGCGCCAGCAGCTTAGTTGAGGGGCGAGCCAAAAACATTCAGTACTTC.

This clone was seen only a few times. The chain joins TRBV15 to TRBJ2-7; TRBD2 aligns across 9 bases. Unmatched junction bases numbered 7, after V lost 0 bases and J lost 4 bases. This CDR3 contains 16 residues. Germline V lookup: CDR1 LNHNV, CDR2 YYDKDF (reference sequence). The CDR3 sequence is CATSRESIAGEYEQYF. The DNA of the CDR3 is TGTGCCACCAGCAGAGAATCAATAGCGGGAGAATACGAGCAGTACTTC.

The genes are TRBV19 and TRBJ1-2; no clear D gene. Germline V gives CDR1 LNHDA, CDR2 SQIVND (reference sequence). Trimming left V 5 bases short and J 5 bases short, with 18 bases between. This CDR3 spans 15 amino acids. CDR3 sequence: CASSPQSRAAYGYTF. Written as DNA, the CDR3 is TGTGCCAGTAGTCCCCAATCCCGGGCAGCTTATGGCTACACCTTC.

This clone was seen more than once but under ten times. This chain connects TRBV5-1 to TRBJ2-2; unclear D gene. Between the trimmed V and J ends, which lost 1 base and 0 bases, there was a span of 16 bases. Per germline, CDR1 SGHRS and CDR2 YFSETQ. This CDR3 comprises 18 residues. The DNA for the CDR3 is TGCGCCAGCAGCTTGCGATCCCTGGGCAGGACGAACACCGGGGAGCTGTTTTTT. Translation gives CASSLRSLGRTNTGELFF.